This T cell receptor beta chain was obtained from a study of STAT5B mutations in CD4+ large granular lymphocyte leukemia. To note about this clone: Relative to the germline gene, one junction end is altered; a read error may explain this.

The CDR3 has 11 residues. The V gene's germline CDR1 is SGHVS and CDR2 FQNEAQ. Methods used by the authors: Lowest detectable productive clonotype frequency was 2.59 x 10-5. Only in-frame clones appear in the TCRdb table, and some are missing; sequencing was by immunoSEQ multiplex PCR. The V and J calls and clone size were taken over from that table, and D and trimming were inferred from the DNA. The repertoire has around 32,000 clones, approximately 81% of them found once; the top ten carry roughly 2.5%. The J gene is TRBJ2-1, the V gene TRBV7-8; D might be TRBD1 (6 bases). This TCR was sampled from a human donor in good health. Sequenced sample: CD4+ T cells from blood buffy coats. This CDR3 reads CASSYRGKGVF. CDR3 sequence (DNA): TGTGCCAGCAGCTATCGAGGGAAGGGGGTCTTC.